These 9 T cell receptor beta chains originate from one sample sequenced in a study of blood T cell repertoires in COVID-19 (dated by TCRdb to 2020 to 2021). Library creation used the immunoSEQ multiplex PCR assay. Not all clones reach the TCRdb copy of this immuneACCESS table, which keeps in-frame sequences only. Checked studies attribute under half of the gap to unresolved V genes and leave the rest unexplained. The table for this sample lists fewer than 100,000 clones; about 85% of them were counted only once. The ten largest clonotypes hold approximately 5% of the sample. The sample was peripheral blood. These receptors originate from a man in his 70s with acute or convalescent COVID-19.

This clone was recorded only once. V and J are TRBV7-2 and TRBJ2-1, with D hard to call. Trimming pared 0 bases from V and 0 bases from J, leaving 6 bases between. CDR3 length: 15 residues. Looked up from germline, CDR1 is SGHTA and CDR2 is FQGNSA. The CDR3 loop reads CASSLAAGSYNEQFF. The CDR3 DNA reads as TGTGCCAGCAGCTTAGCCGCAGGCTCCTACAATGAGCAGTTCTTC.

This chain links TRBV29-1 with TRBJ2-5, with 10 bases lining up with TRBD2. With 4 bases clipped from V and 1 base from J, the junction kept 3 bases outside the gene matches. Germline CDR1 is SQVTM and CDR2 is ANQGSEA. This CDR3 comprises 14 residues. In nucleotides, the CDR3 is TGCAGCGTTGTACCTAGCGGGGGCCAAGAGACCCAGTACTTC. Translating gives CSVVPSGGQETQYF.

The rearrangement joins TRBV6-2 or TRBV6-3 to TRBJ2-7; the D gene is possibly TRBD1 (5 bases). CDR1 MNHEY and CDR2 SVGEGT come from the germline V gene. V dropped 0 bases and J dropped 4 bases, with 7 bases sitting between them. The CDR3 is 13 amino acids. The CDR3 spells CASSYSTAYEQYV. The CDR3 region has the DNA TGTGCCAGCAGTTACTCGACAGCTTACGAGCAGTACGTC.

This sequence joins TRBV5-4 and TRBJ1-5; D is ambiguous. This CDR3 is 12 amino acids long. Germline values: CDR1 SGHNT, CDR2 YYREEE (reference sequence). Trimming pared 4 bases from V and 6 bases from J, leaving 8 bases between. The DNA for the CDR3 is TGTGCCAGCAGCATTGAGTGTCAGCCCCAGCATTTT. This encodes CASSIECQPQHF.

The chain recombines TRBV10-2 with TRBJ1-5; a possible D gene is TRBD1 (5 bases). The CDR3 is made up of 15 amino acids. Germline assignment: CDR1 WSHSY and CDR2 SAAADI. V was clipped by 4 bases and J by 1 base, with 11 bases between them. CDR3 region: CASSVAGDSNQPQHF. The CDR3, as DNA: TGCGCCAGCAGTGTGGCGGGGGACAGCAATCAGCCCCAGCATTTT.

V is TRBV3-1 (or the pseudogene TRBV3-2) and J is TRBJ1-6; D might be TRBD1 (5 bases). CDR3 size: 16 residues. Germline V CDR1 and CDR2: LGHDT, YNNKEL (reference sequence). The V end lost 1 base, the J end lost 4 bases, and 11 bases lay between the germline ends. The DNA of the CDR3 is TGTGCCAGCAGCCAAGTTGCAGGGCGGTATAATTCACCCCTCCACTTT. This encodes CASSQVAGRYNSPLHF.

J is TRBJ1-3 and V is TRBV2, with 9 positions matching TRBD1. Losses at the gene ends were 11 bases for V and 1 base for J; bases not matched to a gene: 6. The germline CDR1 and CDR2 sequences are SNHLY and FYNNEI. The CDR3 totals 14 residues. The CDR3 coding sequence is TGTGCCGGTGGACAGGGGTTATCTGGAAACACCATATATTTT. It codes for CAGGQGLSGNTIYF.

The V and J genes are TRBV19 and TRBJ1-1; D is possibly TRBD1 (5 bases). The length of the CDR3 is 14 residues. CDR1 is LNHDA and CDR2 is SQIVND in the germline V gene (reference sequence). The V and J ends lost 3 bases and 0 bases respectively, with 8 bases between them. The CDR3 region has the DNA TGTGCCAGTAGTATGACAGCTATGAACACTGAAGCTTTCTTT. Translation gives CASSMTAMNTEAFF.

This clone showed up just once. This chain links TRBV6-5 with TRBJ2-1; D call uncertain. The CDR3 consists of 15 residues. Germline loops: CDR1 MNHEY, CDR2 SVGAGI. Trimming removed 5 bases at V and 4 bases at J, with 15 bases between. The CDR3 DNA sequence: TGTGCCAGCAGTATTACTGGGCTCTCGTACAATGAGCAGTTCTTC. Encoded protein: CASSITGLSYNEQFF.